Following are 8 T cell receptor beta chains from one sample sequenced in a study of shared clonotypes between healthy human individuals. Using immunoSEQ multiplex PCR, the repertoire was profiled, and TCRdb retains in-frame clones only, with some absent. The sample holds more than 550,000 clones, approximately 77% seen once. Sequences were obtained from memory CD4+ T cells sorted from blood. Subset reported: CD45RA-negative fraction. All receptors derive from a woman in her 30s in good health.

This clone showed up just a few times. This sequence joins TRBV4-1 and TRBJ2-3; D may be TRBD2 (5 bases). Trimming shortened V by 0 bases and J by 7 bases, and 17 bases separated the two germline ends. The germline CDR1 and CDR2 sequences are MGHRA and YSYEKL. The CDR3 runs to 16 residues. CDR3 DNA: TGCGCCAGCAGCCAAGATTCGGCGGCCGGAGGTAATACGCAGTATTTT. Protein: CASSQDSAAGGNTQYF.

The chain employs TRBV11-2 and TRBJ1-1, with D hard to call. This CDR3 has 12 amino acids. Trimming took off 0 bases at V and 5 bases at J, with 4 bases between the two ends. Germline assignment: CDR1 SGHAT and CDR2 FQNNGV. In nucleotides, the CDR3 is TGTGCCAGCAGCTTAGACGGTACTGAAGCTTTCTTT. This codes for CASSLDGTEAFF.

At least ten counts were recorded for this clone. The chain links TRBV5-1 to TRBJ2-3, with D hard to call. The CDR3 covers 13 residues. CDR1 and CDR2 from the germline V gene are SGHRS and YFSETQ. Trimming pared 0 bases from V and 4 bases from J, leaving 6 bases between. CDR3: CASSLEAPDTQYF. As DNA, the CDR3 is TGCGCCAGCAGCTTGGAGGCTCCAGATACGCAGTATTTT.

As DNA, the CDR3 is TGCGCCAGCAGCTTTAGCGGGCTCTACGAGCAGTACTTC. Its translation: CASSFSGLYEQYF. This sequence joins TRBV5-1 and TRBJ2-7, with 7 bases that match TRBD2. V shed 2 bases, J shed 3 bases, and the junction held 2 bases outside the gene matches. The CDR3 consists of 13 residues. CDR1 is SGHRS and CDR2 is YFSETQ in the germline V gene.

This clone showed up just a few times. The gene calls are TRBV18 and TRBJ2-3; no definite D call. The CDR3 has 14 amino acids. The germline V and J ends were trimmed by 5 bases and 0 bases, with 9 bases remaining between them. CDR1 KGHSH and CDR2 LQKENI come from the germline V gene. The CDR3 protein is CASSSGGSTDTQYF. CDR3 coding DNA: TGTGCCAGCTCATCAGGTGGGAGCACAGATACGCAGTATTTT.

This chain uses TRBV21-1 with TRBJ2-7. TRBV21-1 is designated a pseudogene. This CDR3 has 13 amino acids. CDR3 coding DNA: TGTGCCAGCGAAGGGAAGAGCTCCTACGAGCAGTACTTC. Protein product: CASEGKSSYEQYF.

The table lists this clone with a few counts. The chain recombines TRBV19 with TRBJ2-3; D is possibly TRBD1 or TRBD2 (7 bases each). Between the trimmed V and J ends, which lost 5 bases and 2 bases, there was a span of 14 bases. The CDR3 spans 15 residues. Germline V gene lookup returns CDR1 LNHDA and CDR2 SQIVND (reference sequence). CDR3 nucleotides: TGTGCCAGTAGTCTCCAGGGGGGGTACACAGATACGCAGTATTTT. Its protein product is CASSLQGGYTDTQYF.

This clone was recorded a few times. V usage is TRBV30 and J usage is TRBJ1-5, with TRBD1 matching 12 bases. The CDR3 is 17 amino acids. Trimming at V came to 4 bases and at J to 0 bases, leaving 7 bases not matched to a gene. The germline gives CDR1 GTSNPN, CDR2 SVGIG (reference sequence). Here the CDR3 reads CAWKGQGADNSNQPQHF. In nucleotides, the CDR3 is TGTGCCTGGAAGGGACAGGGGGCGGATAATAGCAATCAGCCCCAGCATTTT.